These 25 T cell receptor beta chains were sequenced from one sample in a study of molecular identifiers for immune sequencing clone quantification. Using its own MiXCR run on the PCR reads, TCRdb lists one record per CDR3 protein. The table records 600,000 to 650,000 distinct CDR3 sequences, about 20% of them present only once. Sequencing was done on a sample of naive CD8+ T cells from blood, with Jurkat cell RNA spiked in. The subset: FACS-sorted CD8+CD4-CCR7+CD45RA+ naive T cells. Receptors originate from a human donor in good health. Some libraries in this study had Jurkat cell RNA spiked in.

The chain joins TRBV7-6 to TRBJ2-7; the match to TRBD2 covers 8 bases. V lost 1 base, J lost 4 bases, and 12 bases stayed unmatched. The germline gives CDR1 SGHVS, CDR2 FNYEAQ. The CDR3 spans 17 residues. The CDR3 here is CASSLGGLVSGPYEQYF. CDR3 bases: TGTGCCAGCAGCTTAGGGGGACTAGTTAGTGGCCCTTACGAGCAGTACTTC.

The chain uses TRBV18 and TRBJ2-7, with D possibly being TRBD1 or TRBD2 (6 bases each). V was pared by 3 bases and J by 5 bases, with 20 bases between. Germline V CDR1 and CDR2: KGHSH, LQKENI. The CDR3 consists of 16 residues. The CDR3 here is CASSPDRGEGLDEQYF. The CDR3, as DNA: TGTGCCAGCTCACCTGATAGGGGGGAAGGCTTGGACGAGCAGTACTTC.

Comment on this clonotype: It is likely a read error, because the conserved phenylalanine at the end of the CDR3 is missing. This rearrangement joins TRBV12-3 or TRBV12-4 to TRBJ2-7; the D gene is possibly TRBD2 (5 bases). The CDR3 has 13 residues. Trimming left V 3 bases short and J 2 bases short, with 8 bases between. As DNA, the CDR3 is TGTGCCAGCAGTTTTTCGGGGACCTACGAGCAGTACCTC. It yields the protein CASSFSGTYEQYL.

This clonotype has at least ten counts. The rearrangement joins TRBV5-1 to TRBJ2-3; D perhaps matches TRBD2 (5 bases). This CDR3 is built from 14 residues. CDR1 and CDR2 (germline): SGHRS, YFSETQ. V was cut by 0 bases and J by 6 bases, with 11 bases left in between. The CDR3 is CASSLETGIDTQYF. The DNA of the CDR3 is TGCGCCAGCAGCTTGGAAACGGGAATCGATACGCAGTATTTT.

CDR3 in DNA: TGTGCCAGCAATAAGGGGACGACGACAGATACGCAGTATTTT. It is translated as CASNKGTTTDTQYF. The chain combines TRBV6-1 with TRBJ2-3; D could derive from TRBD1 or TRBD2 (5 bases each). Germline V lookup: CDR1 MNHNS, CDR2 SASEGT. The V end was cut by 7 bases, the J end by 3 bases, with 14 bases between. The CDR3 runs to 14 residues.

This clonotype was seen ten or more times. This chain links TRBV12-5 with TRBJ2-2, with D hard to call. V shed 3 bases and J shed 5 bases, with 16 bases lying between them. Germline lookup yields CDR1 LGHNT and CDR2 FRNRAP. CDR3 length: 16 amino acids. The CDR3 is CASGFWPDAGTGELFF. The CDR3 region has the DNA TGTGCTAGTGGTTTTTGGCCGGATGCCGGAACCGGGGAGCTGTTTTTT.

This clonotype was recorded many times. The rearrangement uses TRBV20-1 and TRBJ2-5; 11 nucleotides agree with TRBD2. The CDR3 extends over 15 amino acids. V was clipped by 6 bases and J by 7 bases; unmatched bases: 13. CDR1 is DFQATT and CDR2 is SNEGSKA in the germline V gene (reference sequence). The DNA for the CDR3 is TGCAGTGCGCTTCTAGCGGGGGGTGAAGCCGGGACCCAGTACTTC. This translates into CSALLAGGEAGTQYF.

This clonotype was recorded at least ten times. The chain employs TRBV6-2 or TRBV6-3 and TRBJ2-4; maybe TRBD1 (5 bases). Germline CDR1 MNHEY, CDR2 SVGEGT. This CDR3 is built from 16 residues. Trimming stripped 5 bases from V and 0 bases from J, with 14 bases between. This CDR3 is CASSRARTLAKNIQYF. For the CDR3, the DNA is TGTGCCAGCAGTAGAGCTCGGACATTAGCCAAAAACATTCAGTACTTC.

The table lists this clonotype with many counts. V gene TRBV12-3 or TRBV12-4 combines with J gene TRBJ2-5; tentative D call: TRBD2 (7 bases). V dropped 6 bases and J dropped 5 bases, with 19 bases sitting between them. The CDR3 is 15 residues long. CDR3 DNA sequence: TGTGCCAGCAGCGTTCCGGGACCGGGGGGCGAGACCCAGTACTTC. Translated: CASSVPGPGGETQYF.

This chain links TRBV19 with TRBJ2-5; a weak D match, TRBD1 (6 bases). The germline CDR1 and CDR2 sequences are LNHDA and SQIVND (reference sequence). This CDR3 contains 15 residues. V lost 1 base to trimming and J lost 7 bases, with 16 bases between them. CDR3 residues: CASSIVGGLIVTQYF. The CDR3 region has the DNA TGTGCCAGTAGTATAGTAGGGGGATTAATTGTGACCCAGTACTTC.

About this clonotype: One end of the junction does not line up with germline, which may come from a read error. This chain uses TRBV12-3 or TRBV12-4 with TRBJ2-3; 9 nucleotides match TRBD2. The CDR3 loop spans 16 amino acids. The CDR3 reads CASSLSAGGVTDTQCF. The CDR3 region has the DNA TGTGCCAGCAGTTTATCGGCGGGAGGGGTCACGGATACGCAGTGTTTT.

This clonotype has only a few counts. This chain joins TRBV30 and TRBJ1-1; D gene uncertain. Trimming removed 8 bases at V and 0 bases at J, with 19 bases between. In germline, CDR1 is GTSNPN, CDR2 SVGIG (reference sequence). The CDR3 spans 15 residues. The CDR3, as DNA: TGTGCCGGCCAAGGATGGAGGTTCCTGAACACTGAAGCTTTCTTT. It specifies CAGQGWRFLNTEAFF.

In its sample, this clonotype was seen many times. The chain carries TRBV9 and TRBJ2-1; TRBD2 matches at 11 bases. With V trimmed by 0 bases and J by 4 bases, 6 bases remained unmatched. Germline V gene sequence: CDR1 SGDLS, CDR2 YYNGEE. This CDR3 is built from 17 residues. The CDR3 DNA reads TGTGCCAGCAGCGTAGCGTTAGCGGGAGGGCCGTACAATGAGCAGTTCTTC. This gives the protein CASSVALAGGPYNEQFF. The whole variable domain, filled in from reference TRBV9 and TRBJ2-1, reads DSGVTQTPKHLITATGQRVTLRCSPRSGDLSVYWYQQSLDQGLQFLIQYYNGEERAKGNILERFSAQQFPDLHSELNLSSLELGDSALYFCASSVALAGGPYNEQFFGPGTRLTVL.

This clonotype was counted ten times or more. CDR3 sequence reads: CASSEGRMLGNGDEKLFF. CDR3 sequence (DNA): TGTGCCAGCAGTGAGGGGAGAATGTTGGGTAACGGAGATGAAAAACTGTTTTTT. The rearrangement joins TRBV2 to TRBJ1-4; D uncertain. Germline values: CDR1 SNHLY, CDR2 FYNNEI. This CDR3 is 18 amino acids long. The ends were cut back, 3 bases at V and 6 bases at J, with 23 bases in the middle.

The CDR3 loop is CASGGTPDTQYF. The CDR3, as DNA: TGTGCTAGTGGGGGGACCCCGGATACGCAGTATTTT. The chain links TRBV12-5 to TRBJ2-3; D possibly matches TRBD1 or TRBD2 (5 bases each). CDR3 length: 12 residues. Trimming shortened V by 6 bases and J by 6 bases, and 10 bases separated the two germline ends. The V gene's germline CDR1 is LGHNT and CDR2 FRNRAP.

This clonotype showed up many times. V gene TRBV6-6 combines with J gene TRBJ2-7; tentatively, D is TRBD2 (6 bases). The CDR3 totals 12 residues. CDR1 and CDR2 from the germline V gene are MNHNY and SVGAGI (reference sequence). V lost 4 bases to trimming and J lost 5 bases, with 9 bases between them. CDR3 protein: CASSWGLDEQYF. The CDR3 DNA reads TGTGCCAGCAGTTGGGGACTGGACGAGCAGTACTTC.

This clonotype was seen repeatedly, ten times or more. The chain is built from TRBV28 and TRBJ2-1; TRBD2 agrees at 11 bases. CDR3 length equals 14 residues. Germline trimming cut 4 bases from V and 9 bases from J; bases unmatched to any gene: 5. Germline CDR1 and CDR2: MDHEN and SYDVKM. The CDR3 nucleotides are TGTGCCAGCAGTTGGGGGACTAGCGGTGGTGAGCAGTTCTTC. This sequence encodes CASSWGTSGGEQFF.

V gene TRBV6-2 or TRBV6-3 combines with J gene TRBJ1-1; perhaps TRBD1 as D (6 bases). With 11 bases removed from V and 6 bases from J, the gap between germline ends came to 19 bases. CDR3 size: 13 residues. Per germline, CDR1 MNHEY and CDR2 SVGEGT. The CDR3 loop is CAVREGVIPEAFF. For the CDR3, the DNA is TGTGCCGTACGGGAGGGGGTAATTCCTGAAGCTTTCTTT.

About this clonotype: A much larger clone differs from this one at a single base, so this may be a read error. The chain employs TRBV27 and TRBJ1-2; possibly TRBD1 for D (6 bases). CDR3 length: 15 amino acids. Germline lookup yields CDR1 MNHEY and CDR2 SMNVEV (reference sequence). The CDR3 coding sequence is TGTTCCAGCAGGCCAGGGGCAGGCCGCCACTATGGCTACACCTTC. This translates into CSSRPGAGRHYGYTF.

This chain connects TRBV15 to TRBJ1-4, with a possible D match to TRBD1 (6 bases). Germline V lookup: CDR1 LNHNV, CDR2 YYDKDF (reference sequence). The CDR3 is made up of 17 amino acids. Trimming cost V 6 bases and J 1 base, with 18 bases left between them. The CDR3 loop reads CATSRNTVGGTNEKLFF. As DNA, the CDR3 is TGTGCCACCAGTAGAAACACAGTAGGGGGAACTAATGAAAAACTGTTTTTT.

The table lists this clonotype with many counts. CDR3 residues: CASSISDPIPYF. Written as DNA, the CDR3 is TGTGCCAGCAGCATCAGCGACCCCATCCCGTACTTC. The chain joins TRBV7-9 to TRBJ2-7; D unresolved. Trimming took off 5 bases at V and 12 bases at J, with 17 bases between the two ends. The CDR3 has 12 residues. Per the germline V gene, CDR1 is SEHNR and CDR2 is FQNEAQ (reference sequence).

The gene calls are TRBV6-2 or TRBV6-3 and TRBJ1-5; 8 bases agree with TRBD1. J gave up 1 base and V 6 bases, and 8 bases lay outside the gene matches. Germline V gives CDR1 MNHEY, CDR2 SVGEGT. The CDR3 sequence is 16 residues long. The CDR3 protein is CASSVWDRLSNQPQHF. The CDR3 DNA follows: TGTGCCAGCAGCGTATGGGACAGGTTGAGCAATCAGCCCCAGCATTTT.

The V call is TRBV19, the J call TRBJ1-1; D is perhaps TRBD1 (6 bases). V was pared by 4 bases and J by 1 base, with 13 bases between. CDR3 length: 15 amino acids. Germline lookup yields CDR1 LNHDA and CDR2 SQIVND (reference sequence). DNA of the CDR3: TGTGCCAGTAGTACCCATGCGGGGGCGAACACTGAAGCTTTCTTT. This encodes CASSTHAGANTEAFF. Full variable domain (rest looked up from reference TRBV19 and TRBJ1-1): DGGITQSPKYLFRKEGQNVTLSCEQNLNHDAMYWYRQDPGQGLRLIYYSQIVNDFQKGDIAEGYSVSREKKESFPLTVTSAQKNPTAFYLCASSTHAGANTEAFFGQGTRLTVV.

This clonotype was seen many times. This chain joins TRBV9 and TRBJ2-3, with 7 nucleotides matching TRBD2. V lost 2 bases and J lost 4; bases outside the gene matches: 10. Germline lookup yields CDR1 SGDLS and CDR2 YYNGEE. The CDR3 has 16 residues. This CDR3 is CASSVGGSVYADTQYF. CDR3 nucleotide sequence: TGTGCCAGCAGCGTGGGCGGGAGTGTTTACGCAGATACGCAGTATTTT.

This clonotype was seen many times. J is TRBJ2-5 and V is TRBV4-3; 10 bases fit TRBD1. The CDR3 length is 15 residues. After removal of 4 bases from V and 5 bases from J, the junction contained 7 bases not matched to a gene. Germline V gene sequence: CDR1 LGHNA, CDR2 YSLEER. The CDR3 reads CASSPGTGVRETQYF. CDR3 coding DNA: TGCGCCAGCAGCCCTGGGACAGGGGTTAGGGAGACCCAGTACTTC.